This TCR beta chain was observed in a study of T cells in Graves' hyperthyroidism and ophthalmopathy. Amplification yielded TCR beta CDR3 regions, with RNA transcripts as the source. During a first-round RT-PCR of the TCR CDR3, the HTBI primer set was used. TCRdb fed the multiplex PCR reads into MiXCR, producing one record per CDR3 protein. The repertoire holds roughly 360,000 distinct CDR3 sequences, with roughly 14% as singletons. Germline V gene sequence: CDR1 MNHEY, CDR2 SVGAGI. The V and J ends lost 0 bases and 9 bases respectively, with 15 bases between them. CDR3 size: 14 residues. This clonotype has a count of ten or more.

The chain employs TRBV6-5 and TRBJ2-7, with D perhaps matching TRBD1 or TRBD2 (5 bases each). The sample consisted of blood. The sequence was obtained from a man aged 25 to 40 with Graves' hyperthyroidism that later progressed to Graves' ophthalmopathy. The CDR3, as DNA: TGTGCCAGCAGTTACTCACTCCGGGATGGGGGGCAGTACTTC. This gives the protein CASSYSLRDGGQYF.